This T cell receptor beta chain was sequenced in a study of blood T cell repertoires in COVID-19. With V trimmed by 2 bases and J by 5 bases, 5 bases remained unmatched. This CDR3 is 16 amino acids long. CDR1 MGHDK and CDR2 SYGVNS come from the germline V gene. Here immunoSEQ multiplex PCR was the method, and the copy in TCRdb shows in-frame clones only, minus some. The sample records roughly 200,000 clones, around three quarters being singletons. The sample taken for sequencing was peripheral blood. The rearrangement joins TRBV25-1 to TRBJ1-5; 11 bases fit TRBD1. The clonotype originates from a man between 65 and 85 years old with active or convalescent COVID-19. DNA for the CDR3: TGTGCCAGCAGTGAACGGGACAGGGGGGCCGATCAGCCCCAGCATTTT. Translating it yields CASSERDRGADQPQHF.